This T cell receptor beta chain was captured in a study of blood T cell repertoires in COVID-19. Participants were aged about 18 to 100 years, lived in under 30 US areas, and enrolled virtually. Recovered status applied to Cohort 3 donors who had two consecutive negative PCRs. It also applied to those with clearance or with symptom resolution. Germline loops: CDR1 SGDLS, CDR2 YYNGEE. The CDR3 is 14 residues long. Trimming pared 4 bases from V and 1 base from J, leaving 10 bases between. Generated by immunoSEQ multiplex PCR, the TCRdb table keeps only in-frame clones and is missing some. The sample has hundreds of thousands of clones, more than 75% seen once; the top ten hold approximately 1.5%.

The material sequenced was PBMCs or T cells enriched from blood (not recorded which). The chain has TRBV9 and TRBJ2-3, with TRBD2 as a possible D gene (6 bases). The TCR originated in a woman in her 50s who had recovered from COVID-19. CDR3 region: CASSREFGTDTQYF. The CDR3 DNA is TGTGCCAGCAGCCGGGAGTTTGGCACAGATACGCAGTATTTT.